This T cell receptor (beta chain) stems from a study of blood T cell repertoires in COVID-19. The CDR3 length is 13 residues. V lost 3 bases and J lost 6; bases outside the gene matches: 4. CDR1 and CDR2 from the germline V gene are SQVTM and ANQGSEA. How the authors handled the data: The assay estimated nucleated cells by amplifying reference gene primers. The table came from immunoSEQ multiplex PCR; TCRdb's copy has only in-frame clones and leaves some out. Clonal size and the V and J genes are those of that table, whereas D and trimming came from the DNA. The table includes some 66,000 clones, approximately 88% detected once.

This TCR derives from a woman aged 55-75 years with acute or convalescent COVID-19. Sequencing was performed on peripheral blood. The rearrangement links TRBV29-1 to TRBJ1-2; 10 nucleotides align to TRBD1. This CDR3 reads CSVEGQGFDGYTF. Written as DNA, the CDR3 is TGCAGCGTTGAGGGACAGGGGTTTGATGGCTACACCTTC.